This passage covers 4 T cell receptor beta chains from one sample sequenced in a study of blood T cell repertoires in COVID-19. The repertoire was sequenced with immunoSEQ multiplex PCR; TCRdb's copy has only in-frame clones and lacks some. The sample has 100,000 to 120,000 clones; 76% are singletons. The sequenced sample was peripheral blood. Receptor source: an elderly woman with acute or convalescent COVID-19.

V usage is TRBV27 and J usage is TRBJ1-1, with 7 bases fitting TRBD1. V was pared by 7 bases and J by 6 bases, with 5 bases of the junction left unmatched. CDR1 is MNHEY and CDR2 is SMNVEV in the germline V gene (reference sequence). This CDR3 has 12 amino acids. CDR3 DNA: TGTGCCAGCAACACCGGGACAGCTGAAGCTTTCTTT. It yields the protein CASNTGTAEAFF.

The J gene is TRBJ2-7, the V gene TRBV29-1; 7 bases align to TRBD2. J gave up 6 bases and V 7 bases, and 3 bases lay outside the gene matches. Looked up from germline, CDR1 is SQVTM and CDR2 is ANQGSEA. The CDR3 sequence is 10 residues long. The chain's CDR3 is CSAREGEQYF. In DNA, the CDR3 is TGCAGCGCCAGGGAGGGCGAGCAGTACTTC.

The rearrangement joins TRBV2 to TRBJ1-1; D might be TRBD1 (5 bases). The V gene's germline CDR1 is SNHLY and CDR2 FYNNEI. With 3 bases removed from V and 2 bases from J, the gap between germline ends came to 7 bases. The CDR3 runs to 13 residues. Here the CDR3 reads CASSEQGNTEAFF. The CDR3, as DNA: TGTGCCAGCAGTGAGCAGGGCAACACTGAAGCTTTCTTT. Filled out from reference TRBV2 and TRBJ1-1, the complete variable domain reads EPEVTQTPSHQVTQMGQEVILRCVPISNHLYFYWYRQILGQKVEFLVSFYNNEISEKSEIFDDQFSVERPDGSNFTLKIRSTKLEDSAMYFCASSEQGNTEAFFGQGTRLTVV.

The rearrangement links TRBV27 to TRBJ2-7; a weak D match, TRBD2 (6 bases). V was trimmed by 5 bases and J by 1 base, leaving 18 bases between them. The CDR3 contains 16 residues. Germline V lookup: CDR1 MNHEY, CDR2 SMNVEV (reference sequence). In DNA, the CDR3 is TGTGCCAGCAGTCCAGGCGGGAAACCCGATTCCTACGAGCAGTACTTC. Amino acids: CASSPGGKPDSYEQYF.